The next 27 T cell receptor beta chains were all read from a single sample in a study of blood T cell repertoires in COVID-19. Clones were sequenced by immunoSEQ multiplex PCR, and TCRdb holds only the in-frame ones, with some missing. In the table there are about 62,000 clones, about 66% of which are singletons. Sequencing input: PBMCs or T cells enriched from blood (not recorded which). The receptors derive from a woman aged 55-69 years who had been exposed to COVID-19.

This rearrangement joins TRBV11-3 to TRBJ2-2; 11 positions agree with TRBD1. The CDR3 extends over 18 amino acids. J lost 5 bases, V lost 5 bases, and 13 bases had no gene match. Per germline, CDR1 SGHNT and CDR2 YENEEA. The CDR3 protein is CASSRTYSDRGRTGELFF. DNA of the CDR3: TGTGCCAGCAGCCGCACCTACTCGGACAGGGGGCGAACCGGGGAGCTGTTTTTT.

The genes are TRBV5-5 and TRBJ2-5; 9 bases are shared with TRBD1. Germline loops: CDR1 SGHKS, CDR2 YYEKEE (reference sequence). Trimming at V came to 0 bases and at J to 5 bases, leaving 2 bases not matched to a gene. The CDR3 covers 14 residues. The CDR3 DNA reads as TGTGCCAGCAGCTTGGGGACAGGGGTGGAGACCCAGTACTTC. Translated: CASSLGTGVETQYF.

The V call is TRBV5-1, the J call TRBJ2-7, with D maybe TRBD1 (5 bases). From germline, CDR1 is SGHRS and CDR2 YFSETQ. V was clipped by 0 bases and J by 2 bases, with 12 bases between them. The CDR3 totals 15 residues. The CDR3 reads CASSLETGFAYEQYF. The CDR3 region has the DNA TGCGCCAGCAGCTTGGAAACAGGTTTTGCCTACGAGCAGTACTTC.

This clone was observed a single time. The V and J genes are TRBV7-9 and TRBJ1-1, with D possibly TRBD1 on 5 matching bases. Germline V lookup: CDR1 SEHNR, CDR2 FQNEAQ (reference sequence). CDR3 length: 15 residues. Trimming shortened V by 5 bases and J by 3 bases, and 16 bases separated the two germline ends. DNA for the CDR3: TGTGCCAGCAGCCCCTGGGGCGGTGTTGACACTGAAGCTTTCTTT. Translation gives CASSPWGGVDTEAFF.

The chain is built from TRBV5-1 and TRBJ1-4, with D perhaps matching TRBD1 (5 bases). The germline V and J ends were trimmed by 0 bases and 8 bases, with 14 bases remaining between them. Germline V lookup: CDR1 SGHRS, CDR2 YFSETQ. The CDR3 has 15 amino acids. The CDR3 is CASSLADSQGEKLFF. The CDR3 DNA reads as TGCGCCAGCAGCTTGGCCGACTCCCAGGGAGAAAAACTGTTTTTT.

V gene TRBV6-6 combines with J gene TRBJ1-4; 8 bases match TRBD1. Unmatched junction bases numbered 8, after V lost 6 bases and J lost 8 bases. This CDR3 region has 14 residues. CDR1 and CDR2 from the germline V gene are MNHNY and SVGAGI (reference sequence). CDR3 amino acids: CASSPTGVYEKLFF. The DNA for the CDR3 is TGTGCCAGCAGCCCGACAGGGGTGTACGAAAAACTGTTTTTT.

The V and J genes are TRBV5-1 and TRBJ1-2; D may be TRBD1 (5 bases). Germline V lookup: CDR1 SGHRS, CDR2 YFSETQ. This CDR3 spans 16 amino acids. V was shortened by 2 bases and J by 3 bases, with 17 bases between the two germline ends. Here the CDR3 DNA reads TGCGCCAGCAGCTTAATACCGGGCAGGGCCGACTATGGCTACACCTTC. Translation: CASSLIPGRADYGYTF.

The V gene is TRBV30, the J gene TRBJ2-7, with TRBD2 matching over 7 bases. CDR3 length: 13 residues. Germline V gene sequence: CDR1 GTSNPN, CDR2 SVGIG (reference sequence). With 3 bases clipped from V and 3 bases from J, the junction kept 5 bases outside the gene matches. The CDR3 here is CAWRGGRDYEQYF. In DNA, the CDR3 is TGTGCCTGGAGGGGAGGGAGGGACTACGAGCAGTACTTC.

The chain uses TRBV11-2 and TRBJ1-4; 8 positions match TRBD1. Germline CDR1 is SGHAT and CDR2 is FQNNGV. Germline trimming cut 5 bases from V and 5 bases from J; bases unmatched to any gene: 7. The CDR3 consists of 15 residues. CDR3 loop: CASSLGPGGNEKLFF. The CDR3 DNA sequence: TGTGCCAGCAGCCTGGGCCCAGGGGGCAATGAAAAACTGTTTTTT. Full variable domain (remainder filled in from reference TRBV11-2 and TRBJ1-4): EAGVAQSPRYKIIEKRQSVAFWCNPISGHATLYWYQQILGQGPKLLIQFQNNGVVDDSQLPKDRFSAERLKGVDSTLKIQPAKLEDSAVYLCASSLGPGGNEKLFFGSGTQLSVL.

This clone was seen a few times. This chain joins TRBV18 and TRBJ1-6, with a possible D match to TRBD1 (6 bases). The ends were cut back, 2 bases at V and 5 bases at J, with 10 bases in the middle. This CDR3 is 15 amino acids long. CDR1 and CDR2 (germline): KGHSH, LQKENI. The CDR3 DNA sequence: TGTGCCAGCTCACCAGTCGACAGGCATAATTCACCCCTCCACTTT. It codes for CASSPVDRHNSPLHF.

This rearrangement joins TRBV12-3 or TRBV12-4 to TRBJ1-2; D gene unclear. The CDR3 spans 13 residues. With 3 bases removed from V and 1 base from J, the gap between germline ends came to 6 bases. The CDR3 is CASSFKINYGYTF. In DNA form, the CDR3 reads TGTGCCAGCAGTTTCAAAATTAACTATGGCTACACCTTC.

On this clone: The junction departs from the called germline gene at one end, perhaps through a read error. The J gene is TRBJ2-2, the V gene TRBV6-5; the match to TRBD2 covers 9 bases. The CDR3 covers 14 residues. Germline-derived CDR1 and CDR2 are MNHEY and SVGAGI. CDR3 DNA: TGTGCCAGCAGAGGACTAGCGTGTAACCGGGGAGCTGTTTTT. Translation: CASRGLACNRGAVF.

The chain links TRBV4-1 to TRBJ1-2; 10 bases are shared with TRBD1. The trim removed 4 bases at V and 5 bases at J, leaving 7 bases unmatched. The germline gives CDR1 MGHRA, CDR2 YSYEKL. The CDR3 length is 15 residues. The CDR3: CASSPLTGGGYGYTF. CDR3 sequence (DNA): TGCGCCAGCAGCCCCTTGACAGGGGGCGGGTATGGCTACACCTTC.

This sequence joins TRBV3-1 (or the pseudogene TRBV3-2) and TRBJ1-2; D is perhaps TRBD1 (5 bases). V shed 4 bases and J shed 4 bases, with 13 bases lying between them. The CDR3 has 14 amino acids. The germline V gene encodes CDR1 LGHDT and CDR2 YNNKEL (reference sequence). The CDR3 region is CASSLGRGSYGYTF. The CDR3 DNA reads TGTGCCAGCAGCCTCGGGCGGGGGTCCTATGGCTACACCTTC.

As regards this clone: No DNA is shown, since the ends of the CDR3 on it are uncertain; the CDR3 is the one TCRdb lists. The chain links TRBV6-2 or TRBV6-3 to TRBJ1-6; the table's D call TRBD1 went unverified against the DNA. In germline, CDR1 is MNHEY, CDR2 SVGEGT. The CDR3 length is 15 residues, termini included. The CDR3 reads CASSSSGQHNSPLHF.

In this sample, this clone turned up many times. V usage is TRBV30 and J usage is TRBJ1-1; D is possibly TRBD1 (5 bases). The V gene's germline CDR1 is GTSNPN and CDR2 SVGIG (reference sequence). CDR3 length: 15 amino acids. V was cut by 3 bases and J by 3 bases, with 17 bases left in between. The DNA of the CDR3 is TGTGCCTGGAGGGTGCTTAGGGGTGCGTACACTGAAGCTTTCTTT. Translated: CAWRVLRGAYTEAFF.

This CDR3 reads CASSSPGASGQPQHF. In DNA form, the CDR3 reads TGTGCCAGCAGCTCCCCGGGAGCCTCGGGGCAGCCCCAGCATTTT. The chain has TRBV5-8 and TRBJ1-5, with D hard to call. Germline-derived CDR1 and CDR2 are SGHTS and YDEGEE. The CDR3 has 15 residues. Between the trimmed V and J ends, which lost 3 bases and 7 bases, there was a span of 17 bases.

The CDR3: CASSRRPHDRDYGYTF. In DNA form, the CDR3 reads TGCGCCAGCAGCCGCCGGCCCCACGACAGGGACTATGGCTACACCTTC. The chain uses TRBV5-1 and TRBJ1-2, with 7 bases fitting TRBD1. Germline values: CDR1 SGHRS, CDR2 YFSETQ. CDR3 length: 16 amino acids. Losses at the gene ends were 4 bases for V and 3 bases for J; bases not matched to a gene: 12.

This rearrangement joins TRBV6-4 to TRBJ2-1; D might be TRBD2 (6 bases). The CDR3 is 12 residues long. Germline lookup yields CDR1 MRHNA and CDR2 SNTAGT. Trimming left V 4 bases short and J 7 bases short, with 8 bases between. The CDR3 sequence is CASSGGGNEQFF. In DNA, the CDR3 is TGTGCCAGCAGTGGTGGGGGGAATGAGCAGTTCTTC.

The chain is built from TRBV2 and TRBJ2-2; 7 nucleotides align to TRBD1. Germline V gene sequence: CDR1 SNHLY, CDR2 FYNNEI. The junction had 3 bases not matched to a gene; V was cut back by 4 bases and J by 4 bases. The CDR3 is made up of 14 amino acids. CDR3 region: CASSGQGVTGELFF. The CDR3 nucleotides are TGTGCCAGCAGTGGGCAGGGGGTCACCGGGGAGCTGTTTTTT.

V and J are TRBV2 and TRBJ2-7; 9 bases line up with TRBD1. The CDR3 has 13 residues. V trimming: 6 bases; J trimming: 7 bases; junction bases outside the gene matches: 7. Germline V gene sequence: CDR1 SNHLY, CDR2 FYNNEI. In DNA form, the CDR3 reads TGTGCCAGCAGCGGACAGGGGTTTGATGAGCAGTACTTC. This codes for CASSGQGFDEQYF. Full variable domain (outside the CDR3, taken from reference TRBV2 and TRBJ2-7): EPEVTQTPSHQVTQMGQEVILRCVPISNHLYFYWYRQILGQKVEFLVSFYNNEISEKSEIFDDQFSVERPDGSNFTLKIRSTKLEDSAMYFCASSGQGFDEQYFGPGTRLTVT.

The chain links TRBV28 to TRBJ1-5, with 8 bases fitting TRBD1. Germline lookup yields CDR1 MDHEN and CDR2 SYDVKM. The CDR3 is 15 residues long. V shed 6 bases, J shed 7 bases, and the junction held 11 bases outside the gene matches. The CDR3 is CASRLRQGPWQPQHF. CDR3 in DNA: TGTGCCAGCAGGTTACGACAGGGGCCATGGCAGCCCCAGCATTTT.

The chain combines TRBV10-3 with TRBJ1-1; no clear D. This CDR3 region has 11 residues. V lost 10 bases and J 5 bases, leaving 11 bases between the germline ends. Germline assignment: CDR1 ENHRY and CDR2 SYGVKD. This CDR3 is CATEGRTEAFF. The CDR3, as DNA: TGTGCCACGGAGGGAAGGACTGAAGCTTTCTTT.

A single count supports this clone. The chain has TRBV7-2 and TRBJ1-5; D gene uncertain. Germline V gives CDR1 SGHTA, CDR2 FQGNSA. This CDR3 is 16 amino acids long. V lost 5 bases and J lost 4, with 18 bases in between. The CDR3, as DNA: TGTGCCAGCAGCCAAAAACCATCCAACAAGAATCAGCCCCAGCATTTT. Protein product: CASSQKPSNKNQPQHF. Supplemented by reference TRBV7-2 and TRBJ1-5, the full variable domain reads GAGVSQSPSNKVTEKGKDVELRCDPISGHTALYWYRQSLGQGLEFLIYFQGNSAPDKSGLPSDRFSAERTGGSVSTLTIQRTQQEDSAVYLCASSQKPSNKNQPQHFGDGTRLSIL.

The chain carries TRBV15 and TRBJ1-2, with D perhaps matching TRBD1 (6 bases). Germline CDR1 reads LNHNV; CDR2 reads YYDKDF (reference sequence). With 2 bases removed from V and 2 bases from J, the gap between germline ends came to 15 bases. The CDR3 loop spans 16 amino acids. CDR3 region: CATSRHRQDLNYGYTF. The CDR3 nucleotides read TGTGCCACCAGCAGACATAGACAGGATCTGAACTATGGCTACACCTTC.

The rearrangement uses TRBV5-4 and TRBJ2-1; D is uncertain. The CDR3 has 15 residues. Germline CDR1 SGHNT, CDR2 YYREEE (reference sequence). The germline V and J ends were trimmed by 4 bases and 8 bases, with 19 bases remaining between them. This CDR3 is CASSNQVLDTYEQFF. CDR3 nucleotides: TGTGCCAGCAGCAACCAGGTTCTCGATACCTATGAGCAGTTCTTC.

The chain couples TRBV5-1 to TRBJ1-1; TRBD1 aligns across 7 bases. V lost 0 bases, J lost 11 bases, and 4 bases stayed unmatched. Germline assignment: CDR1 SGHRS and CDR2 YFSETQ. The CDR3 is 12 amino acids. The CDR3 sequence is CASSLGQGAAFF. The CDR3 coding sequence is TGCGCCAGCAGCTTGGGACAGGGTGCGGCTTTCTTT.